This entry is about one TCR beta chain. The data stem from a study of shared clonotypes between healthy human individuals. Deletions cut 0 bases from V and 7 bases from J, with 26 bases between. CDR1 and CDR2 from the germline V gene are SGHRS and YFSETQ. CDR3 length: 19 residues. Cells designated naive CD8 were CD45RO-negative and were positively selected for CCR7, with terminally differentiated effector memory CD45RA+ cells excluded. Some clones are missing from TCRdb's copy, which holds only in-frame ones; the method was immunoSEQ multiplex PCR. The table lists some 2,000,000 clones, about 95% of them singletons.

This chain joins TRBV5-1 and TRBJ1-5; possible D gene TRBD1, 6 bases. The receptor's source is a man younger than 35 in good health. Sequenced material: naive CD8+ T cells sorted from blood. CDR3 protein: CASSLENREGVRRGQPQHF. CDR3 nucleotide sequence: TGCGCCAGCAGCTTGGAGAACAGGGAAGGGGTTCGCAGGGGCCAGCCCCAGCATTTT.